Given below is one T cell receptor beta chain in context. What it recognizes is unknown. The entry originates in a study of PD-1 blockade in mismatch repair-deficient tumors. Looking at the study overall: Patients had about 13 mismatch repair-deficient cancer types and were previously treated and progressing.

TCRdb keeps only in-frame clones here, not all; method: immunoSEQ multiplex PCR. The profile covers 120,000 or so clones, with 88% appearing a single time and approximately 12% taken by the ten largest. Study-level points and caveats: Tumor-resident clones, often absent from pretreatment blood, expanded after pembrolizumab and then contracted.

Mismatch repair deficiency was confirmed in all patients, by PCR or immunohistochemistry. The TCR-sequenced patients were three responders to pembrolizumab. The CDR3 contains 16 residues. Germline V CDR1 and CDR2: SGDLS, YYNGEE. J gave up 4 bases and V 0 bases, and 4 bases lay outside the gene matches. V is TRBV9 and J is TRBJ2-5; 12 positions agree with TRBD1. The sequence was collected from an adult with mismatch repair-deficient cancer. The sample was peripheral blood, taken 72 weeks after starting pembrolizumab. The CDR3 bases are TGTGCCAGCAGCGTAGGAGGGACAGGGGGCGGAGAGACCCAGTACTTC. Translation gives CASSVGGTGGGETQYF.